This T cell receptor beta chain originates from a study of a mutant IDH1 vaccine in newly diagnosed glioma. On the study more broadly: Patients received vaccination from 4-6 weeks after radiotherapy alone, or with temozolomide cycles.

Turning to this clone: Its antigen is currently unknown.

Method: immunoSEQ multiplex PCR; TCRdb's copy keeps in-frame clones and lacks some. The top ten clones hold 1.5% to 2% of a sample with 58,000 or so clones, 80% to 90% of them seen once. This sample's time point: week 35, safety follow-up. Every vaccine dose comprised 300 ug of mutant IDH1 20-mer peptide plus topical imiquimod. Trimming removed 5 bases at V and 3 bases at J, with 10 bases between. This CDR3 has 13 amino acids. CDR1 KGHSH and CDR2 LQKENI come from the germline V gene. The chain couples TRBV18 to TRBJ1-2; D perhaps matches TRBD1 (5 bases). This sequence was found in a middle-aged man with glioma. The sample here was PBMCs, taken from a glioma patient whose treatment included an IDH1 peptide vaccine. The CDR3: CASSEGPDYGYTF. In DNA form, the CDR3 reads TGTGCCAGCTCAGAGGGGCCCGACTATGGCTACACCTTC.